This TCR beta chain was found in a study of molecular identifiers for immune sequencing clone quantification. Findings and caveats of the study: For highly expanded clones, sizes could be underestimated when identical TCR molecules share a barcode. Jurkat TCR RNA spiked in from one cell (amid about a million naive cells) was reportedly detectable.

Trimming cost V 0 bases and J 1 base; bases outside gene matches: 6. Germline V gives CDR1 MNHEY, CDR2 SVGAGI. The CDR3 spans 19 residues. This clonotype was counted ten times or more. Antigen specificity is unknown. Sorting captured naive CD8 T cells as CD8+CD4-CCR7+CD45RA+. The use of previously described methods and listed TCR primers produced the bulk TCR libraries. TCRdb re-derived calls from the PCR reads in MiXCR, one entry per CDR3 protein. The table shows 88,000 or so distinct CDR3 sequences, with under 25% occurring only once. V gene TRBV6-5 combines with J gene TRBJ2-2, with TRBD2 matching 12 bases. Source material: naive CD8+ T cells from blood, with Jurkat cell RNA spiked in. The subset is: FACS-sorted CD8+CD4-CCR7+CD45RA+ naive T cells. The receptor was isolated from a human donor in good health. Some libraries in this study had Jurkat cell RNA spiked in. The CDR3 DNA reads as TGTGCCAGCAGTTACTCGGCTAGCGGGGGGGCCCTGAACACCGGGGAGCTGTTTTTT. It codes for CASSYSASGGALNTGELFF.